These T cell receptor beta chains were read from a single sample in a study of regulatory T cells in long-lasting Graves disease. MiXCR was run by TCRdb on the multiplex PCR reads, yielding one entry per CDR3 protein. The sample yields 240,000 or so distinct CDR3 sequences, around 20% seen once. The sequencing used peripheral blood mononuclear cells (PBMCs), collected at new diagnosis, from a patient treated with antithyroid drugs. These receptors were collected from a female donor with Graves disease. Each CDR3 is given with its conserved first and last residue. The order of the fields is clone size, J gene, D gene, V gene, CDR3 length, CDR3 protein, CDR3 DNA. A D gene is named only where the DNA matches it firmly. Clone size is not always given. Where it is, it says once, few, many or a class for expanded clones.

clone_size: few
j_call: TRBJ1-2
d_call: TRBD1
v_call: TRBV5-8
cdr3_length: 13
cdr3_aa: CASSSDRPYGYTF
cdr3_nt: TGTGCCAGCAGCTCGGACAGGCCCTATGGCTACACCTTC

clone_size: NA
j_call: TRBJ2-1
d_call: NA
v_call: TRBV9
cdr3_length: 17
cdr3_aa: CASNPSGGGGDYNEQFF
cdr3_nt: TGTGCCAGCAACCCGTCTGGCGGAGGAGGGGACTACAATGAGCAGTTCTTC

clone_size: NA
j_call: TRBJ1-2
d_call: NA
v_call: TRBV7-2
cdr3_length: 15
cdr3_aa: CASSQYNLGGDGYTF
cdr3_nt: TGTGCCAGCAGCCAGTACAACCTCGGGGGGGATGGCTACACCTTC

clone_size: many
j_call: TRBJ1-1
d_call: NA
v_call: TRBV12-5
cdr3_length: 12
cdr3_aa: CASGLVYLPEHF
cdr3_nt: TGTGCTAGTGGTTTGGTGTACTTGCCGGAGCATTTT

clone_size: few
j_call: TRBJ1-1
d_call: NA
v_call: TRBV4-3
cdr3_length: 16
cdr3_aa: CASSQEARSGGTEAFF
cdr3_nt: TGCGCCAGCAGCCAAGAAGCCCGAAGCGGGGGCACTGAAGCTTTCTTT

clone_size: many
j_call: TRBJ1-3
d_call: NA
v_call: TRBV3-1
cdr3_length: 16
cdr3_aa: CASSQTVFDSGNTIYF
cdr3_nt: TGTGCCAGCAGCCAGACAGTTTTTGACTCTGGAAACACCATATATTTT

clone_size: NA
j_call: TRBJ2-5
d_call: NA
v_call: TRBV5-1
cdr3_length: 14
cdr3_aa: CASTHPHSQETQYF
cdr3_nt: TGCGCCAGCACTCACCCCCACAGCCAAGAGACCCAGTACTTC

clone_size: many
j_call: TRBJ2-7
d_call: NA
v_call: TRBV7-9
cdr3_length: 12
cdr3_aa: CASSFQAYEQYF
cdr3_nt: TGTGCCAGCAGCTTTCAGGCCTACGAGCAGTACTTC

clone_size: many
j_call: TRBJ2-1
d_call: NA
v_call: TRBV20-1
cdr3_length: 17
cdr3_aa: CSARDWGGASSYNEQFF
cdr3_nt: TGCAGTGCTAGAGATTGGGGGGGGGCGAGCTCCTACAATGAGCAGTTCTTC

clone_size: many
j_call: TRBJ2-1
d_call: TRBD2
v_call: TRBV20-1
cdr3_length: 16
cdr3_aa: CSARSGLAGEYNEQFF
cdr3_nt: TGCAGTGCTAGATCGGGACTAGCGGGAGAATACAATGAGCAGTTCTTC

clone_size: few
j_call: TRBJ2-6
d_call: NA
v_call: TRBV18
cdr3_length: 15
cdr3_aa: CASSPFSSGANVLTF
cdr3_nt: TGTGCCAGCTCACCTTTTAGCTCTGGGGCCAACGTCCTGACTTTC

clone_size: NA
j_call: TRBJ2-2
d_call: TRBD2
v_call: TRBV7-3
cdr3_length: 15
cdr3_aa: CASSASGTIKGELFF
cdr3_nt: TGTGCCAGCAGCGCTTCCGGGACTATTAAGGGGGAGCTGTTTTTT

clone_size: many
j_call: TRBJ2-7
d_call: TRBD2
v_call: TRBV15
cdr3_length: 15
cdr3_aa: CATSRGSGGGYEQYF
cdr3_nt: TGTGCCACCAGCAGAGGGTCGGGAGGGGGCTACGAGCAGTACTTC

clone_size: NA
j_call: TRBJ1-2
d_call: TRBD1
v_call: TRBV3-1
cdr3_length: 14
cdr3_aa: CASSRTTGEAGYTF
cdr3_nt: TGTGCCAGCAGCCGAACTACAGGGGAAGCTGGCTACACCTTC

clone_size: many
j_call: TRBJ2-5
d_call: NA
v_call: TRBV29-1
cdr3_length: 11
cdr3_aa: CSGGGPETQYF
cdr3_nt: TGCAGCGGGGGGGGGCCGGAGACCCAGTACTTC

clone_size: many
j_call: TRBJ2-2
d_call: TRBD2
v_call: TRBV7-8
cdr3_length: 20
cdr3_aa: CASSSPPTSGSPDFTGELFF
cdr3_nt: TGTGCCAGCAGCTCACCCCCGACTAGCGGGAGTCCGGACTTCACCGGGGAGCTGTTTTTT

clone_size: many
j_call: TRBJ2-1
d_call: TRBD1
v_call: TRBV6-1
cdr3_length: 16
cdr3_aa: CASRPRQGGLNNEQFF
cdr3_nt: TGTGCCAGCAGGCCGAGACAGGGGGGTCTTAACAATGAGCAGTTCTTC

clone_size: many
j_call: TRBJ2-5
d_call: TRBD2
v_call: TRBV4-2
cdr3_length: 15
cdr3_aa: CASSSRERGGETQYF
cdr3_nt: TGTGCCAGCAGCTCCCGGGAGAGGGGAGGGGAGACCCAGTACTTC

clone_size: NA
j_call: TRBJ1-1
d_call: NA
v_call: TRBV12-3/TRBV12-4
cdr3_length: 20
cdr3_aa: CASSLFFLGDGIKLNTEAFF
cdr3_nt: TGTGCCAGCAGTTTGTTTTTCCTTGGGGACGGAATAAAACTGAACACTGAAGCTTTCTTT

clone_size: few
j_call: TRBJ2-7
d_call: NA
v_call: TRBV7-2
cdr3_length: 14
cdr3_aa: CASSLGPAGGEQYF
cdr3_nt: TGTGCCAGCAGCTTAGGGCCGGCAGGAGGTGAGCAGTACTTC

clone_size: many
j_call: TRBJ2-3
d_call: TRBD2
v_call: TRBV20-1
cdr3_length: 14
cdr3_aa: CSARLAANVDTQYF
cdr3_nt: TGCAGTGCACGACTAGCGGCAAACGTAGATACGCAGTATTTT

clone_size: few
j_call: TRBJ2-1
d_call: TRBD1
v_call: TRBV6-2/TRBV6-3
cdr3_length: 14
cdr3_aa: CASNKGQGYNEQFF
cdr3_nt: TGTGCCAGCAATAAGGGACAGGGGTACAATGAGCAGTTCTTC

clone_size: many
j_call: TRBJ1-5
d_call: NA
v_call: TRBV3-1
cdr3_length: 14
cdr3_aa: CASSHVGYNQPQHF
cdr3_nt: TGTGCCAGCAGCCATGTGGGGTACAATCAGCCCCAGCATTTT

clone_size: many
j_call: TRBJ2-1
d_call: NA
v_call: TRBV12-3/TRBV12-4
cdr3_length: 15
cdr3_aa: CASSVSVSSYNEQFF
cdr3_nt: TGTGCCAGCAGCGTTAGTGTGTCCTCCTACAATGAGCAGTTCTTC

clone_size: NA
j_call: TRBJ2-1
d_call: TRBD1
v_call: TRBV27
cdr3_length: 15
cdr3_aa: CASSGGTGDYNEQFF
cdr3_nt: TGTGCCAGCAGTGGCGGGACAGGGGACTACAATGAGCAGTTCTTC

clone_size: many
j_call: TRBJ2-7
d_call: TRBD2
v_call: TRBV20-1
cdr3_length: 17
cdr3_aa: CSARSRELAGVAYEQYF
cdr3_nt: TGCAGTGCCCGAAGTAGGGAACTAGCGGGTGTCGCCTACGAGCAGTACTTC

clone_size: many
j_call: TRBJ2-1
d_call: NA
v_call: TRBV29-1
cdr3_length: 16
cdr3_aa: CSVIPIADVTYNEQFF
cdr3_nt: TGCAGCGTTATCCCTATAGCGGATGTCACCTACAATGAGCAGTTCTTC

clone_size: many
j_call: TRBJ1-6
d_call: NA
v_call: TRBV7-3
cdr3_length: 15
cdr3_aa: CASSITKADNSPLHF
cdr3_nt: TGTGCCAGCAGCATTACCAAGGCTGATAATTCACCCCTCCACTTT

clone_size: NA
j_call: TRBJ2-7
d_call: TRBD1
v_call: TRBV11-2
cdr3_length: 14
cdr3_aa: CASSLGDRVYEQYF
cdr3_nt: TGTGCCAGCAGCTTAGGAGACAGGGTTTACGAGCAGTACTTC

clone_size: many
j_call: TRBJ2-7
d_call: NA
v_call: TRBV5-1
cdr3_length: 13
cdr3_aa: CASSLQLTYEQYF
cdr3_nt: TGCGCCAGCAGCCTTCAATTGACCTACGAGCAGTACTTC

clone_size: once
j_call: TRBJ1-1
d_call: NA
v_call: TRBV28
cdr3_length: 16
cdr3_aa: CASNGRLSGQNTEAFF
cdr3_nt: TGTGCCAGCAACGGGCGCCTTTCGGGACAGAACACTGAAGCTTTCTTT

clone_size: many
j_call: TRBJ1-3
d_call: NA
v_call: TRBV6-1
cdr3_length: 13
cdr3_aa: CASRRTGGNTIYF
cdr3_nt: TGTGCCAGCAGACGGACGGGGGGAAACACCATATATTTT

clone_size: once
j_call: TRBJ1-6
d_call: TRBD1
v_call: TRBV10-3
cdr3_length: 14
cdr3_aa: CAISERQGDSPLHF
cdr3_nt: TGTGCCATCAGTGAGCGACAGGGGGATTCACCCCTCCACTTT

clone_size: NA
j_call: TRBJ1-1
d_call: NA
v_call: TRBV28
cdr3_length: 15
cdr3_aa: CASSLSQPYNTEAFF
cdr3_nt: TGTGCCAGCAGTTTATCACAGCCATACAACACTGAAGCTTTCTTT

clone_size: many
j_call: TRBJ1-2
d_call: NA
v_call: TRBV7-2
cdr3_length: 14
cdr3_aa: CASSLDSGSYGYTF
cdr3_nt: TGTGCCAGCAGCTTAGATAGTGGGTCTTATGGCTACACCTTC

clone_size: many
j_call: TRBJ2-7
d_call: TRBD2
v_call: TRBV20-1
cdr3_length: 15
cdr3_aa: CSARPTSGASYEQYF
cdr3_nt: TGCAGTGCTAGACCTACTAGCGGGGCCTCCTACGAGCAGTACTTC

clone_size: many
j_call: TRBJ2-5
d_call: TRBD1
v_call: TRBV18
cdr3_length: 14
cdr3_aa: CASSSWTGQETQYF
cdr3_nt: TGTGCCAGCTCATCGTGGACAGGGCAAGAGACCCAGTACTTC

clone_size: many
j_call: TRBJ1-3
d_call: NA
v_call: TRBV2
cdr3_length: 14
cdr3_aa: CASSVTGTGNTIYF
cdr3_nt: TGTGCCAGCAGTGTTACAGGGACTGGAAACACCATATATTTT

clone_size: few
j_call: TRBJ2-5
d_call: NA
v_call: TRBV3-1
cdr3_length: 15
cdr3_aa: CASSRSRDSTTTQYF
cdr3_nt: TGTGCCAGCAGCCGGAGCCGGGACTCCACAACGACCCAGTACTTC

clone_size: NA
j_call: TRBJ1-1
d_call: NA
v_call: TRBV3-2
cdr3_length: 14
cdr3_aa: CASSQRQGVTEAFF
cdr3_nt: TGTGCCAGCAGCCAACGACAGGGGGTGACTGAAGCTTTCTTT

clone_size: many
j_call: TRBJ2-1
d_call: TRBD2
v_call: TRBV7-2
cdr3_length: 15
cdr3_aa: CASSLRAGGGNEQFF
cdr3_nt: TGTGCCAGCAGCTTACGGGCGGGAGGAGGAAATGAGCAGTTCTTC

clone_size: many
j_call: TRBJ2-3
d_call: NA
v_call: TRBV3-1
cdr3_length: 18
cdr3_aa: CASSPPRLGGAFTDTQYF
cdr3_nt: TGTGCCAGCAGCCCTCCCCGTTTGGGGGGGGCATTCACAGATACGCAGTATTTT

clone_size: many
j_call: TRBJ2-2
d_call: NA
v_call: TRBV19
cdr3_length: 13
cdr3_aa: CASMGTYTGELFF
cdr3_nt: TGTGCCAGTATGGGAACCTACACCGGGGAGCTGTTTTTT

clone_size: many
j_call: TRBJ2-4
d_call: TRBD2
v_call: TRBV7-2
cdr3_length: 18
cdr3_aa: CASSPRAGGLGGKNIQYF
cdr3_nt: TGTGCCAGCAGCCCCCGAGCGGGGGGGCTTGGAGGCAAAAACATTCAGTACTTC

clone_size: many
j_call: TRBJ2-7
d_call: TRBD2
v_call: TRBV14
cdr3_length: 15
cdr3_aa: CASSRLGGAGNEQYF
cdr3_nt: TGTGCCAGCAGCCGTCTCGGGGGGGCAGGGAACGAGCAGTACTTC

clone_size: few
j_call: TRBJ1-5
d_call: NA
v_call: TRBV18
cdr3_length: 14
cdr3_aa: CASSPQESKQLQHF
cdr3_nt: TGTGCCAGCTCACCCCAGGAGTCGAAGCAGCTCCAGCATTTT

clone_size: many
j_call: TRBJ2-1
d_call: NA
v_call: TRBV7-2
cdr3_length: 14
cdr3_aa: CASGGGLNGDEQFF
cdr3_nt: TGTGCCAGCGGCGGCGGACTAAACGGTGATGAGCAGTTCTTC

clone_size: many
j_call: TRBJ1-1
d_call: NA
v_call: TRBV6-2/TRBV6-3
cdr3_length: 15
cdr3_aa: CASSSHGGERTEAFF
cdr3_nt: TGTGCCAGCAGCTCCCACGGGGGAGAGAGGACTGAAGCTTTCTTT

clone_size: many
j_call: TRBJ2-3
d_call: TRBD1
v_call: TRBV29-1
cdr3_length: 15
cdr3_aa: CSVNSGTGDPDTQYF
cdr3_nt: TGCAGCGTAAACTCCGGGACAGGGGACCCGGATACGCAGTATTTT

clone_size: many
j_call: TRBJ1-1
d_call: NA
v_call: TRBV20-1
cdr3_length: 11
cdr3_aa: CSAPAPFEAFF
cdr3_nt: TGCAGTGCCCCGGCCCCTTTTGAAGCTTTCTTT

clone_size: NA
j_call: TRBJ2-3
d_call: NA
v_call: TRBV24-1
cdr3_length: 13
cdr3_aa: CATSEGSTDTQYF
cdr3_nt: TGTGCCACCAGTGAGGGTTCCACAGATACGCAGTATTTT

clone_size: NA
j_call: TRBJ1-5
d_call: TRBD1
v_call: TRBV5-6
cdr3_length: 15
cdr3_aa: CASSGGTGTNQPQHF
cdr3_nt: TGTGCCAGCAGCGGCGGGACAGGGACCAATCAGCCCCAGCATTTT

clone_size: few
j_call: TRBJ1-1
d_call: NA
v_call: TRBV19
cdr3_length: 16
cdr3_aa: CTSSIGTSLLNTEAFF
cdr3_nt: TGTACCAGTAGTATAGGCACCAGTCTCTTGAACACTGAAGCTTTCTTT

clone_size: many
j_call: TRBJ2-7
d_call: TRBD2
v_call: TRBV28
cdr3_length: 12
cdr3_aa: CASDGLGYEQYF
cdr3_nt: TGTGCCAGCGACGGACTAGGCTACGAGCAGTACTTC

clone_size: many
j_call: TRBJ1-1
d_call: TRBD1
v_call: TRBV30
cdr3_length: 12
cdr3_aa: CASYRGHTEAFF
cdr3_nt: TGTGCCTCTTACAGGGGACACACTGAAGCTTTCTTT

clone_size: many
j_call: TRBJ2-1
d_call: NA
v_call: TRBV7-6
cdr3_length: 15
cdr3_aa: CASSLRSDGYNEQFF
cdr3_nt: TGTGCCAGCAGCTTAAGGTCGGACGGTTACAATGAGCAGTTCTTC

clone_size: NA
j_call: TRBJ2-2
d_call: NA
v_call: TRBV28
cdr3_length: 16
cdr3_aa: CASTGEGLANTGELFF
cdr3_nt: TGTGCCAGCACTGGCGAGGGGTTAGCGAACACCGGGGAGCTGTTTTTT

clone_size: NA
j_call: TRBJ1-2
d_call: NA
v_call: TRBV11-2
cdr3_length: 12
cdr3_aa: CASSRSTRGYTF
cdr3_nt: TGTGCCAGCAGCCGGAGCACCCGTGGCTACACCTTC

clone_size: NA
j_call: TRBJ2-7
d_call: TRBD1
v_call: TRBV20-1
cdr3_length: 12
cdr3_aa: CSASRTGDEQYF
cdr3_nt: TGCAGTGCTTCCAGGACAGGGGACGAGCAGTACTTC

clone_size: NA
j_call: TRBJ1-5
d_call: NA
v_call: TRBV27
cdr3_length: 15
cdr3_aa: CASASKEEANQPQHF
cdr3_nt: TGTGCCAGCGCCTCCAAGGAAGAAGCCAATCAGCCCCAGCATTTT